A selection of T cell receptor beta chains follows, all from one sample in a study of cytomegalovirus exposure and HLA in healthy donors. Libraries were prepared by immunoSEQ multiplex PCR; TCRdb keeps only in-frame clonotypes and omits some of them. The sample carries about 130,000 clones, about 8.5% recorded once. Sequencing used PBMCs. All receptors derive from a man between 40 and 49 years old in good health and CMV-seronegative. Each CDR3 is given with its conserved first and last residue. A D gene is named only where the DNA matches it firmly. A row's size may be missing; if present it is once, few, many or a size class.

d_call | j_call | v_call | clone_size | cdr3_aa | cdr3_nt
TRBD1 | TRBJ1-1 | TRBV27 | few | CASSLDRGRSTEAFF | TGTGCCAGCAGTTTAGACAGGGGAAGGAGCACTGAAGCTTTCTTT
NA | TRBJ2-3 | TRBV4-2 | NA | CASSQDRTKYTDTQYF | TGTGCCAGCAGCCAAGACCGGACTAAGTACACAGATACGCAGTATTTT
NA | TRBJ2-2 | TRBV5-1 | few | CASSLRQARGELFF | TGCGCCAGCAGCTTAAGACAGGCTAGGGGGGAGCTGTTTTTT
NA | TRBJ1-2 | TRBV5-1 | NA | CASSLGTSNYGYTF | TGCGCCAGCAGCTTGGGTACAAGTAACTATGGCTACACCTTC
TRBD2 | TRBJ2-5 | TRBV4-1 | few | CASSRGLAGETQYF | TGCGCCAGCAGCCGCGGACTAGCGGGAGAGACCCAGTACTTC
TRBD1 | TRBJ1-1 | TRBV19 | NA | CASTGTGEAFF | TGTGCCAGTACCGGGACAGGTGAAGCTTTCTTT
NA | TRBJ2-5 | TRBV29-1 | NA | CSVERETQYF | TGCAGCGTTGAGAGGGAGACCCAGTACTTC
TRBD1 | TRBJ2-7 | TRBV5-4 | few | CASSSTGGYEQYF | TGTGCCAGCAGCTCTACAGGGGGTTACGAGCAGTACTTC
TRBD1 | TRBJ1-2 | TRBV19 | NA | CASSHYRGGYTF | TGTGCCAGTAGTCATTACAGGGGTGGCTACACCTTC
TRBD1 | TRBJ1-1 | TRBV4-3 | NA | CASSQLGQGNTEAFF | TGCGCCAGCAGCCAGTTGGGACAGGGAAACACTGAAGCTTTCTTT
NA | TRBJ2-7 | TRBV5-4 | NA | CASSYDSSYEQYF | TGTGCCAGCAGCTACGACTCGTCCTACGAGCAGTACTTC
NA | TRBJ2-1 | TRBV2 | NA | CASSEMGRENEQFF | TGTGCCAGCAGTGAAATGGGCAGGGAAAATGAGCAGTTCTTC
NA | TRBJ1-1 | TRBV5-1 | many | CASSLRGGAVAFF | TGCGCCAGCAGCTTGCGGGGGGGCGCGGTAGCTTTCTTT
NA | TRBJ1-2 | TRBV6-6 | few | CASSYSGEDYGYTF | TGTGCCAGCAGTTACTCCGGGGAAGACTATGGCTACACCTTC
TRBD2 | TRBJ2-1 | TRBV5-1 | few | CASSREGLAGGNEQFF | TGCGCCAGCAGCCGTGAGGGACTAGCGGGGGGGAATGAGCAGTTCTTC
NA | TRBJ1-2 | TRBV4-1 | NA | CASSQDMEGHGYTF | TGCGCCAGCAGCCAAGATATGGAGGGACATGGCTACACCTTC
TRBD2 | TRBJ2-5 | TRBV5-3 | NA | CARKGGLAGQEAQYF | TGTGCCAGAAAAGGAGGCCTAGCGGGCCAAGAGGCCCAGTACTTC
TRBD1 | TRBJ1-6 | TRBV5-4 | NA | CASSLSTGEYSPLHF | TGTGCCAGCAGCTTGAGTACAGGGGAATATTCACCCCTCCACTTT
NA | TRBJ1-5 | TRBV6-1 | NA | CASNGSNQPQHF | TGTGCCAGCAACGGGAGCAATCAGCCCCAGCATTTT
NA | TRBJ1-1 | TRBV7-3 | NA | CASSWAENTEAFF | TGTGCCAGCAGCTGGGCCGAGAACACTGAAGCTTTCTTT
NA | TRBJ2-5 | TRBV7-3 | few | CASSLDGTQTQYF | TGTGCCAGCAGCTTAGACGGGACTCAGACCCAGTACTTC
TRBD2 | TRBJ2-5 | TRBV7-9 | NA | CASSQPLAGVAREQYF | TGTGCCAGCAGCCAACCTCTAGCGGGGGTCGCTAGGGAGCAGTACTTC
NA | TRBJ2-3 | TRBV7-6 | NA | CASSSSVGWGLTDTQYF | TGTGCCAGCAGCTCCTCCGTCGGGTGGGGCCTCACAGATACGCAGTATTTT
NA | TRBJ1-2 | TRBV16 | NA | CASSQGRAGYGYTF | TGTGCCAGCAGCCAAGGCAGGGCTGGGTATGGCTACACCTTC
NA | TRBJ1-2 | TRBV13 | few | CASRQGSGGYTF | TGTGCCAGCAGACAGGGCAGCGGTGGCTACACCTTC
TRBD1 | TRBJ2-2 | TRBV7-6 | few | CASSSLTGLAGELFF | TGTGCCAGCAGCTCCCTGACAGGGTTGGCCGGGGAGCTGTTTTTT
NA | TRBJ2-5 | TRBV5-6 | few | CASSLGTGSETQYF | TGTGCCAGCAGCTTGGGTACAGGGAGCGAGACCCAGTACTTC
TRBD1 | TRBJ1-4 | TRBV18 | NA | CASSNTGVQKLFF | TGTGCCAGCTCAAACACAGGGGTGCAAAAACTGTTTTTT
TRBD2 | TRBJ2-2 | TRBV4-3 | few | CASSPRAGDPSTGELFF | TGCGCCAGCAGCCCACGAGCGGGGGATCCGTCCACCGGGGAGCTGTTTTTT
TRBD1 | TRBJ1-5 | TRBV7-9 | few | CASSLDRGGNQPQHF | TGTGCCAGCAGCCTCGACAGGGGTGGTAATCAGCCCCAGCATTTT
NA | TRBJ2-6 | TRBV6-6 | few | CASSYGGTGANVLTF | TGTGCCAGCAGTTACGGGGGGACTGGGGCCAACGTCCTGACTTTC
TRBD1 | TRBJ1-3 | TRBV25-1 | NA | CASRQGSGDTIYF | TGTGCCAGCAGACAGGGGTCGGGAGACACCATATATTTT
TRBD1 | TRBJ2-2 | TRBV5-4 | few | CASTQNRGIGGELFF | TGTGCCAGCACCCAAAACAGGGGAATTGGCGGGGAGCTGTTTTTT